The 6 T cell receptor beta chains presented below share a single source sample, sequenced in a study of T cell responses to AZD1222 COVID-19 vaccine. Assay used: immunoSEQ multiplex PCR; TCRdb lists only in-frame clones, some missing. The repertoire holds 65,000 to 100,000 clones, 80% seen once, with around 20% in the top ten. The sample in question was peripheral blood, obtained on day 0 of AZD1222 vaccination. The origin of the receptors is an adult in good health.

The rearrangement joins TRBV9 to TRBJ2-7; 11 nucleotides agree with TRBD2. Germline values: CDR1 SGDLS, CDR2 YYNGEE. The V gene end was trimmed by 0 bases and the J gene end by 2 bases; junction bases not matched to a gene: 4. CDR3 size: 16 residues. The CDR3 DNA sequence: TGTGCCAGCAGCGTAGAGGGGACTAGCGGAACCTACGAGCAGTACTTC. Amino acid sequence: CASSVEGTSGTYEQYF.

This rearrangement joins TRBV5-1 to TRBJ2-2, with D possibly TRBD1 on 5 matching bases. Trimming left V 7 bases short and J 1 base short, with 14 bases between. This CDR3 has 15 residues. Germline CDR1 SGHRS, CDR2 YFSETQ. The CDR3 region has the DNA TGCGCCAGCGGACAAATTGAGATGAACACCGGGGAGCTGTTTTTT. The encoded protein is CASGQIEMNTGELFF.

V is TRBV4-1 and J is TRBJ1-2; D remains unclear. The V and J ends lost 0 bases and 0 bases respectively, with 14 bases between them. Per germline, CDR1 MGHRA and CDR2 YSYEKL. This CDR3 region has 17 residues. This CDR3 reads CASSQDEYARANYGYTF. DNA for the CDR3: TGCGCCAGCAGCCAAGATGAGTACGCGCGGGCTAACTATGGCTACACCTTC.

This clone was recorded once. This chain connects TRBV24-1 to TRBJ1-2, with a possible D match to TRBD1 (6 bases). V lost 7 bases and J 5 bases, leaving 22 bases between the germline ends. CDR1 and CDR2 from the germline V gene are KGHDR and SFDVKD. The CDR3 is 16 amino acids. The CDR3 nucleotides are TGTGCCACCAGCGACAATAACAACAGGGAGAGGTATGGCTACACCTTC. Amino acids: CATSDNNNRERYGYTF.

The V gene is TRBV18, the J gene TRBJ2-2; 12 nucleotides line up with TRBD2. The CDR3 is made up of 18 amino acids. Germline lookup yields CDR1 KGHSH and CDR2 LQKENI. V shed 0 bases, J shed 3 bases, and the junction held 5 bases outside the gene matches. The DNA of the CDR3 is TGTGCCAGCTCACCACCGACTAGCGGGAGTCTCTACACCGGGGAGCTGTTTTTT. This sequence encodes CASSPPTSGSLYTGELFF.

CDR3 DNA: TGCGCCAGCAGTAAAGGCCAGGCCTACCAAGAGACCCAGTACTTC. Translating it yields CASSKGQAYQETQYF. The V call is TRBV5-1, the J call TRBJ2-5, with D hard to call. Germline CDR1 and CDR2: SGHRS and YFSETQ. There are 15 residues in the CDR3. The V end was cut by 5 bases, the J end by 0 bases, with 14 bases between.